Given below is one T cell receptor (beta chain) in context. CDR3 length: 17 amino acids. Per the germline V gene, CDR1 is LNHDA and CDR2 is SQIVND (reference sequence). Trimming left V 2 bases short and J 4 bases short, with 17 bases between. The data stem from a study of blood T cell repertoires in COVID-19. Sequencing used immunoSEQ multiplex PCR; TCRdb keeps in-frame clones, though not all of them. In the table there are fewer than 200,000 clones, over 70% of which are singletons. What was sequenced was PBMCs or T cells enriched from blood (not recorded which). The receptor was isolated from a woman aged 45-59 years in a cohort exposed to, infected with or recovered from COVID-19 (not recorded which). J is TRBJ2-2 and V is TRBV19; D is perhaps TRBD2 (5 bases). The CDR3 spells CASSINPPSGSTGELFF. In DNA, the CDR3 is TGTGCCAGTAGTATAAACCCCCCCTCGGGAAGCACCGGGGAGCTGTTTTTT. Full variable domain (rest looked up from reference TRBV19 and TRBJ2-2): DGGITQSPKYLFRKEGQNVTLSCEQNLNHDAMYWYRQDPGQGLRLIYYSQIVNDFQKGDIAEGYSVSREKKESFPLTVTSAQKNPTAFYLCASSINPPSGSTGELFFGEGSRLTVL.